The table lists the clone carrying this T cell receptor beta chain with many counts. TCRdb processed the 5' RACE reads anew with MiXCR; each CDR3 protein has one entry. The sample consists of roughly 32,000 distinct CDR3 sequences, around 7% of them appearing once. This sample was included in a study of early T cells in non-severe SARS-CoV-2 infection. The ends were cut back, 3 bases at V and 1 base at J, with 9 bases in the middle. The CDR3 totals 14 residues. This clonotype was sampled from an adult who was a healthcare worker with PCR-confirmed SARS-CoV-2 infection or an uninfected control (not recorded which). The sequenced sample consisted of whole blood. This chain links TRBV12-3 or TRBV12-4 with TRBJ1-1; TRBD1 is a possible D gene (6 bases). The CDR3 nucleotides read TGTGCCAGCAGTTTTGAAGGGGGGAACACTGAAGCTTTCTTT. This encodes CASSFEGGNTEAFF.